The clone carrying this T cell receptor (beta chain) appeared once. The antigen is unknown. The RNA, about 0.45 to 1 ug, was put through reverse transcription using random hexamers. TCRdb independently ran MiXCR on the immunoSEQ multiplex PCR reads; one entry per CDR3 protein. The sample has 70,000 to 100,000 distinct CDR3 sequences; approximately 96% are singletons. V lost 1 base and J 3 bases, leaving 10 bases between the germline ends. The CDR3 extends over 14 amino acids. Germline CDR1 SEHNR, CDR2 FQNEAQ (reference sequence). This record comes from a study of CD8 T cells in Susac syndrome. Background on the study: At blood draw, Susac syndrome patients were therapy-naive, on corticosteroids, or on intravenous immunoglobulin alone.

Findings and caveats of the study: The study conceded that relatively few individuals underwent its TCR sequencing and HLA analysis.

V is TRBV7-9 and J is TRBJ2-7, with TRBD1 as a possible D gene (6 bases). The source material was CD8+ T cells from PBMCs. This clonotype originated in a human donor with Susac syndrome. The DNA of the CDR3 is TGTGCCAGCAGCTTAGAGGGCAGGGGCTACGAGCAGTACTTC. This codes for CASSLEGRGYEQYF.